The 13 T cell receptor beta chains reported below all come from one sample, sequenced in a study of OX40 agonist ivuxolimab in advanced cancers. Some clones are missing from TCRdb's copy, which holds only in-frame ones; the method was immunoSEQ multiplex PCR. The sample lists about 24,000 clones, approximately 88% occurring once. This material consisted of CD4+ or CD8+ T cells sorted from blood, taken in a trial of the OX40 agonist ivuxolimab. The receptors were sampled from an adult with an advanced solid tumor such as melanoma, head and neck, liver or kidney cancer.

In this sample, this clone turned up a few times. The J gene is TRBJ1-5, the V gene TRBV19; no clear D. The CDR3 runs to 16 residues. From germline, CDR1 is LNHDA and CDR2 SQIVND (reference sequence). Trimming cost V 2 bases and J 1 base, with 12 bases left between them. The CDR3 sequence is CASSIRLAGSNQPQHF. For the CDR3, the DNA is TGTGCCAGTAGTATACGGCTGGCGGGAAGCAATCAGCCCCAGCATTTT.

The chain carries TRBV11-3 and TRBJ2-1; maybe TRBD1 (6 bases). CDR3 length: 14 amino acids. Germline V gives CDR1 SGHNT, CDR2 YENEEA. V was shortened by 3 bases and J by 0 bases, with 6 bases between the two germline ends. The chain's CDR3 is CASSFRGSYNEQFF. As DNA, the CDR3 is TGTGCCAGCAGCTTCAGGGGCTCCTACAATGAGCAGTTCTTC.

This clone was seen a single time. The chain carries TRBV5-8 and TRBJ2-5, with 11 bases matching TRBD2. Germline values: CDR1 SGHTS, CDR2 YDEGEE. V trimming: 4 bases; J trimming: 7 bases; junction bases outside the gene matches: 9. The CDR3 has 15 amino acids. The CDR3 spells CASSGGTSGGGTQYF. For the CDR3, the DNA is TGTGCCAGCAGCGGCGGGACTAGCGGAGGAGGGACCCAGTACTTC.

V and J are TRBV10-3 and TRBJ2-6; the match to TRBD2 covers 12 bases. This CDR3 is 18 amino acids long. With V trimmed by 8 bases and J by 3 bases, 11 bases remained unmatched. Germline V gene data show CDR1 as ENHRY and CDR2 as SYGVKD. The CDR3 DNA reads TGTGCCATCCAAATCCCTAGCGGGAGGGCCGGTGGGGCCAACGTCCTGACTTTC. It translates to CAIQIPSGRAGGANVLTF.

The chain couples TRBV11-2 to TRBJ1-2; 10 bases are a match to TRBD1. The CDR3 sequence is 16 residues long. V gave up 1 base and J gave up 5 bases; unmatched junction bases: 7. Germline CDR1 is SGHAT and CDR2 is FQNNGV. The CDR3 here is CASSLARTGGWYGYTF. CDR3 DNA: TGTGCCAGCAGCTTAGCCCGGACAGGGGGTTGGTATGGCTACACCTTC.

The V and J genes are TRBV6-5 and TRBJ2-4; D is perhaps TRBD1 or TRBD2 (6 bases each). V lost 5 bases and J 6 bases, leaving 17 bases between the germline ends. CDR3 length: 15 amino acids. Per the germline V gene, CDR1 is MNHEY and CDR2 is SVGAGI. The DNA for the CDR3 is TGTGCCAGCAGTCGAACGGGGGCGACAGCAAACATTCAGTACTTC. Protein: CASSRTGATANIQYF.

This clone has only a few counts. This chain joins TRBV5-1 and TRBJ2-3; no clear D gene. CDR1 is SGHRS, CDR2 YFSETQ, per germline. The CDR3 has 14 residues. With 7 bases removed from V and 0 bases from J, the gap between germline ends came to 12 bases. The CDR3 DNA reads as TGCGCCAGCCGACTTACCCCTAGCACAGATACGCAGTATTTT. This codes for CASRLTPSTDTQYF.

The chain couples TRBV19 to TRBJ1-1, with D possibly TRBD1 on 5 matching bases. Germline CDR1 is LNHDA and CDR2 is SQIVND (reference sequence). This CDR3 is built from 14 residues. Trimming shortened V by 5 bases and J by 1 base, and 11 bases separated the two germline ends. Here the CDR3 reads CASSPGDRNTEAFF. CDR3 in DNA: TGTGCCAGTAGTCCGGGCGACAGGAACACTGAAGCTTTCTTT.

The chain carries TRBV7-9 and TRBJ2-7, with a tentative D call TRBD1 (7 bases). The V gene lost 4 bases and the J gene lost 3 bases, with 13 bases spanning the gap. Germline assignment: CDR1 SEHNR and CDR2 FQNEAQ (reference sequence). The CDR3 runs 14 residues. The CDR3 is CASSSQGGIYEQYF. CDR3 nucleotides: TGTGCCAGCAGCTCTCAGGGGGGTATCTACGAGCAGTACTTC.

The chain recombines TRBV2 with TRBJ1-4; D gene ambiguous. Germline loops: CDR1 SNHLY, CDR2 FYNNEI. With 2 bases removed from V and 4 bases from J, the gap between germline ends came to 11 bases. The CDR3 extends over 15 amino acids. The CDR3 reads CASSEISGINEKLFF. The CDR3 nucleotides are TGTGCCAGCAGTGAAATTTCGGGGATTAATGAAAAACTGTTTTTT.

V gene TRBV9 combines with J gene TRBJ2-5; a weak D match, TRBD2 (7 bases). Trimming stripped 4 bases from V and 5 bases from J, with 18 bases between. CDR3 length: 15 amino acids. The V gene's germline CDR1 is SGDLS and CDR2 YYNGEE. CDR3 region: CASSQGAGRGETQYF. In DNA form, the CDR3 reads TGTGCCAGCAGCCAAGGGGCAGGGAGGGGGGAGACCCAGTACTTC.

This chain links TRBV7-3 with TRBJ2-5, with D maybe TRBD1 (6 bases). The CDR3 loop spans 14 amino acids. Looked up from germline, CDR1 is SGHTA and CDR2 is FQGTGA. V lost 3 bases to trimming and J lost 1 base, with 9 bases between them. CDR3 DNA sequence: TGTGCCAGCAGCTTGCAAGGGGGCCAAGAGACCCAGTACTTC. It specifies CASSLQGGQETQYF. The variable domain in full, with the rest retrieved from reference TRBV7-3 and TRBJ2-5, is GAGVSQTPSNKVTEKGKYVELRCDPISGHTALYWYRQSLGQGPEFLIYFQGTGAADDSGLPNDRFFAVRPEGSVSTLKIQRTERGDSAVYLCASSLQGGQETQYFGPGTRLLVL.

The CDR3 spells CASSFAGSYEQYF. CDR3 bases: TGTGCCAGCAGTTTTGCAGGGAGCTACGAGCAGTACTTC. This rearrangement joins TRBV28 to TRBJ2-7; D may correspond to TRBD1 or TRBD2 (5 bases each). V was cut by 3 bases and J by 3 bases, with 9 bases left in between. Germline CDR1 is MDHEN and CDR2 is SYDVKM. This CDR3 comprises 13 residues.